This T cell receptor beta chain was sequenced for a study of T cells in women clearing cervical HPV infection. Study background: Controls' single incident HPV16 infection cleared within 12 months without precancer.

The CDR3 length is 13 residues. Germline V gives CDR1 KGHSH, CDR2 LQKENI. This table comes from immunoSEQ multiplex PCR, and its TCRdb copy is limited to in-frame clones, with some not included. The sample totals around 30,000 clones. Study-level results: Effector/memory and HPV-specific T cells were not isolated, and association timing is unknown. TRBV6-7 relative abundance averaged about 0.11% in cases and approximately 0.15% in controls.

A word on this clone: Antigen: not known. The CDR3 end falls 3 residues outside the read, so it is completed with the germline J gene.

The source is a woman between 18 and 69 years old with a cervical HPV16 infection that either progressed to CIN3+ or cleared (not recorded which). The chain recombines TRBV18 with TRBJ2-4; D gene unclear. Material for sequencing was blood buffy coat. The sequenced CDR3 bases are TGTGCCAGCTCACCAGGCAACAACTATGGT. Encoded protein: CASSPGNNYG. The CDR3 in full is CASSPGNNYGQYF.